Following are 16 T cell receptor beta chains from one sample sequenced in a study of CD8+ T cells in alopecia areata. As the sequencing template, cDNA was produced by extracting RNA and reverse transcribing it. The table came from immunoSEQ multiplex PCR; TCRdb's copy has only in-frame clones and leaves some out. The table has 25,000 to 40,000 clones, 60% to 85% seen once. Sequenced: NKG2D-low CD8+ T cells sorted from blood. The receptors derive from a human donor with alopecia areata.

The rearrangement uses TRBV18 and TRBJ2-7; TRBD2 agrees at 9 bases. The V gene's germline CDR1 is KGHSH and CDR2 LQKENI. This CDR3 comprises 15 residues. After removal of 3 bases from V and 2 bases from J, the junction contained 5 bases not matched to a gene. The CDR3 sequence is CASSPTSGPTYEQYF. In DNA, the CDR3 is TGTGCCAGCTCACCGACTAGCGGCCCCACCTACGAGCAGTACTTC.

In DNA, the CDR3 is TGCAGCGTTGACGGGGAAGGTTCATCAGCTTACGAGCAGTACTTC. Its protein product is CSVDGEGSSAYEQYF. The chain uses TRBV29-1 and TRBJ2-7, with D maybe TRBD2 (5 bases). Germline V lookup: CDR1 SQVTM, CDR2 ANQGSEA. V shed 3 bases and J shed 4 bases, with 19 bases lying between them. The CDR3 length is 15 residues.

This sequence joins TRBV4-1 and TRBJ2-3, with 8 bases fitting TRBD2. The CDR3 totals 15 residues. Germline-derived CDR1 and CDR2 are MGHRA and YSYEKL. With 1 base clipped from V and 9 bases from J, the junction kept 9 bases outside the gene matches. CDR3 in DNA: TGCGCCAGCAGCCAAGCGTGGGGTCGGGAGGGCACGCAGTATTTT. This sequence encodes CASSQAWGREGTQYF.

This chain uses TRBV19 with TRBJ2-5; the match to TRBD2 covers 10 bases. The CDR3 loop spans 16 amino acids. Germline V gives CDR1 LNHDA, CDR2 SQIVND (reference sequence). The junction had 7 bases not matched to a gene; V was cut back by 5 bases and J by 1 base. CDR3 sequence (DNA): TGTGCCAGTAGTTTCGGTAGCGGGGGGTCCCAAGAGACCCAGTACTTC. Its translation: CASSFGSGGSQETQYF.

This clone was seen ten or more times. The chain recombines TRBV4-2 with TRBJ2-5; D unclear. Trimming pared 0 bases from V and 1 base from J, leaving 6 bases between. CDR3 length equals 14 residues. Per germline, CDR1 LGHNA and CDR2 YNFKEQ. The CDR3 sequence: CASSQDYPQETQYF. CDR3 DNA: TGTGCCAGCAGCCAAGACTACCCCCAAGAGACCCAGTACTTC.

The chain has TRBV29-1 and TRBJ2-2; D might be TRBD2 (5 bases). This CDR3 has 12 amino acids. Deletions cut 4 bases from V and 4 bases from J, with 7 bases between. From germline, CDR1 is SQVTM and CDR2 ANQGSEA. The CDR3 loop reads CSVVRGTGELFF. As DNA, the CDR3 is TGCAGCGTTGTCCGGGGCACCGGGGAGCTGTTTTTT.

The CDR3 here is CASSPGLGGYEQYF. The CDR3, as DNA: TGCGCCAGCAGCCCTGGCCTGGGAGGGTACGAGCAGTACTTC. This chain uses TRBV4-1 with TRBJ2-7; 7 bases map to TRBD2. J lost 4 bases, V lost 4 bases, and 7 bases had no gene match. There are 14 residues in the CDR3. Germline CDR1 is MGHRA and CDR2 is YSYEKL.

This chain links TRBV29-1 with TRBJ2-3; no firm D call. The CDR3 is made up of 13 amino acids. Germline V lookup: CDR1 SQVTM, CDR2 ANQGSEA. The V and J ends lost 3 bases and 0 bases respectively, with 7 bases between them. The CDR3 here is CSVETPSTDTQYF. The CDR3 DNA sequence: TGCAGCGTTGAGACCCCTAGCACAGATACGCAGTATTTT.

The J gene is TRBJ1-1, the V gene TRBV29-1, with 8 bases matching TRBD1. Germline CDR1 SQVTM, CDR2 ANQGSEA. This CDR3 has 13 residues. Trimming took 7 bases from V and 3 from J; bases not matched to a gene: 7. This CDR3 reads CSAFQGAYTEAFF. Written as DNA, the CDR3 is TGCAGCGCTTTTCAGGGGGCGTACACTGAAGCTTTCTTT.

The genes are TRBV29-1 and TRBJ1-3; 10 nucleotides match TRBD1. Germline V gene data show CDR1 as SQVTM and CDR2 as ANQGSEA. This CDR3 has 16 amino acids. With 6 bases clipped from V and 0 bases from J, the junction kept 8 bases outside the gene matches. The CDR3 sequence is CSVHGTGDASGNTIYF. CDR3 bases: TGCAGCGTGCATGGGACAGGGGATGCCTCTGGAAACACCATATATTTT.

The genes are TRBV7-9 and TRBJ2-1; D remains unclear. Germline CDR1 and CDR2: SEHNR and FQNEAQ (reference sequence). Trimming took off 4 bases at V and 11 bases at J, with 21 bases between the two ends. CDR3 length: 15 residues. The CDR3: CASSYSTTPFDKQFF. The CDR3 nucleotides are TGTGCCAGCAGCTACAGTACAACCCCTTTCGATAAGCAGTTCTTC.

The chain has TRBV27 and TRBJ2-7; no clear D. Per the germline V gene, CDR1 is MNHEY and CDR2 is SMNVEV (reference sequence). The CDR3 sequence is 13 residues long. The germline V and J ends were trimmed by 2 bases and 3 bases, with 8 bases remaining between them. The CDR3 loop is CASSLRLGYEQYF. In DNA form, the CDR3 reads TGTGCCAGCAGTTTAAGGCTGGGCTACGAGCAGTACTTC.

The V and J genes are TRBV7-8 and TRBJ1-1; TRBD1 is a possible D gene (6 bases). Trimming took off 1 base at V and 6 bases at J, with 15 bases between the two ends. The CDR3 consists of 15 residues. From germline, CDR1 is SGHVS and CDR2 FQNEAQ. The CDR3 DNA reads TGTGCCAGCAGCTTAGTCGGGACAAACGACCCTGAAGCTTTCTTT. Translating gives CASSLVGTNDPEAFF.

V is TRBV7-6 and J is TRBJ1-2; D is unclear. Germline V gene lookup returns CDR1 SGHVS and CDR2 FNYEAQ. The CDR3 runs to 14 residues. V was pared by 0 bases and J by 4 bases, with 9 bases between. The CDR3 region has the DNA TGTGCCAGCAGCTTAGCTGGGAGTCCCTATGGCTACACCTTC. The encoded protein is CASSLAGSPYGYTF.

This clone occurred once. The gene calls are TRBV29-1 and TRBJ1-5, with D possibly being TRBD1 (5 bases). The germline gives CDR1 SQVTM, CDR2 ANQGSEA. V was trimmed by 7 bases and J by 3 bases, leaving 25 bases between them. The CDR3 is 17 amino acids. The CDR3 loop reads CSAFDVRNDRHNQPQHF. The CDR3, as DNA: TGCAGCGCTTTCGATGTCCGGAACGACAGACACAATCAGCCCCAGCATTTT.

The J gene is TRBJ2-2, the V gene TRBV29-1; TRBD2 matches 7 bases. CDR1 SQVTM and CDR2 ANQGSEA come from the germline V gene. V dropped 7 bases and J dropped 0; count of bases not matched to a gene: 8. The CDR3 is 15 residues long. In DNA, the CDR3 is TGCAGCGCCCTCCTCCTAGCGGCGAACACCGGGGAGCTGTTTTTT. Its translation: CSALLLAANTGELFF.